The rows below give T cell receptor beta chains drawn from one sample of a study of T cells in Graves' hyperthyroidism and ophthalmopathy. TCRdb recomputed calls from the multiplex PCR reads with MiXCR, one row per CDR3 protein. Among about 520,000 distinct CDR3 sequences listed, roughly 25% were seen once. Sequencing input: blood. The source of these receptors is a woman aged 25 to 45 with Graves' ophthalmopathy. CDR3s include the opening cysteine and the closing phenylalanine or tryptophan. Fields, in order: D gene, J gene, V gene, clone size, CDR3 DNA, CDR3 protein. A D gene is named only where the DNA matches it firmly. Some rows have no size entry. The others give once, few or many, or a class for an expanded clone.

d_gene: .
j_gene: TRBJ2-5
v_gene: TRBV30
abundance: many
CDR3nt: TGTGCCTGGAGTTCAACAATAGAGACCCAGTACTTC
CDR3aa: CAWSSTIETQYF

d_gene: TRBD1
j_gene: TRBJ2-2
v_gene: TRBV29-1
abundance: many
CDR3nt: TGCAGCGTCCAGACAGGGGAGACCGGGGAGCTGTTTTTT
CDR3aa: CSVQTGETGELFF

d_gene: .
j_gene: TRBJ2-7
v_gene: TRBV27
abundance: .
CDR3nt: TGTGCCAGCAGTATCACGCGGGCCTACGAGCAGTACTTC
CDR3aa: CASSITRAYEQYF

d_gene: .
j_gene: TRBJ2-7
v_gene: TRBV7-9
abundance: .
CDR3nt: TGTGCCGCGGACAAGTCAGAAAACTACGAGCAGTACTTC
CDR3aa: CAADKSENYEQYF

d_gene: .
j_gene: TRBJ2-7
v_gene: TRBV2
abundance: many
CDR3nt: TGTGCCAGCAGTGATCGACAGTGGGACACCTACGAGCAGTACTTC
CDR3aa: CASSDRQWDTYEQYF

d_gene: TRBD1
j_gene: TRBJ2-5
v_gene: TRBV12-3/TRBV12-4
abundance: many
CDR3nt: TGTGCCAGCAGTTTGAAGGTGACAGGGACCTACCAAGAGACCCAGTACTTC
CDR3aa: CASSLKVTGTYQETQYF

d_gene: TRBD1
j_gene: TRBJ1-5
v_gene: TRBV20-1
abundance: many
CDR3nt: TGCAGTGCTTTGAGACAGGGGAATCAGCCCCAGCATTTT
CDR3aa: CSALRQGNQPQHF

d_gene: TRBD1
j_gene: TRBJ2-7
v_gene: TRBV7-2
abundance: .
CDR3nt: TGCGCCAGCAGCCCCCAGACAGGGCGCGAGCAGTACTTC
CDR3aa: CASSPQTGREQYF

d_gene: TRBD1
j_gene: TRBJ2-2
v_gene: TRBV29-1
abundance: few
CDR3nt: TGCAGCATAACCCGGGGACAGGGAAAACCCGGGGAGCTGTTTTTT
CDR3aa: CSITRGQGKPGELFF

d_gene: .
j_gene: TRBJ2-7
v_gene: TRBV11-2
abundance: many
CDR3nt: TGTGCCACGGGTAGTGATTTATACGAGCAGTACTTC
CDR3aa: CATGSDLYEQYF

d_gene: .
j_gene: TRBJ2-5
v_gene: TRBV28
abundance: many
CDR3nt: TGTGCCTGGTCGGAAGGAGAGACCCAGTACTTC
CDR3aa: CAWSEGETQYF

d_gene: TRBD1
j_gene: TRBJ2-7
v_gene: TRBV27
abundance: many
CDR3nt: TGTGCCAGCAGTACCTACGACAGGGAAGCCGAGCAGTACTTC
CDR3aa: CASSTYDREAEQYF

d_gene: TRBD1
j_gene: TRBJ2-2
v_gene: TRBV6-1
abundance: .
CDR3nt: TGTGACAGCAGTGATTCAGGGGGCGAGTTCGGGGAGCTGTTTTTT
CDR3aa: CDSSDSGGEFGELFF

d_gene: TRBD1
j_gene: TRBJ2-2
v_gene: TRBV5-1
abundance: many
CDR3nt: TGCGCCAGCAGCCCACAGGGGGCGGGGTACACCGGGGAGCTGTTTTTT
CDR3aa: CASSPQGAGYTGELFF

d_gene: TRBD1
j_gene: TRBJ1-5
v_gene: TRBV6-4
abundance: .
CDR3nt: TGTGCCAGCAGGTCCGGGACAGGAAATCAGCCCCAGCATTTT
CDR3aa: CASRSGTGNQPQHF

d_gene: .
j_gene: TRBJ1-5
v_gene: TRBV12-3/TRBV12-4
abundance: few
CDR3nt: TGTGCCAGCAGTTCCGCCAATGGTCAGCCCCAGCATTTT
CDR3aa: CASSSANGQPQHF

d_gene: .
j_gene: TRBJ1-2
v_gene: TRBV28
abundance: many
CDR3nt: TGTGCCAGCAGTCCGGGACACATAGATGGCTACACCTTC
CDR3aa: CASSPGHIDGYTF

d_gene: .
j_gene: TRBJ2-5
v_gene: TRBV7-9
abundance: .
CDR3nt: TGTGCCAGCAGCTTAGTTGCAGAGGGTGTAGAGACCCAGTACTTC
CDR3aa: CASSLVAEGVETQYF

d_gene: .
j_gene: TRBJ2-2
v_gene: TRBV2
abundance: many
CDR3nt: TGTGCCAGCAGTGGATCTAACACCGGGGAGCTGTTTTTT
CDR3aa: CASSGSNTGELFF

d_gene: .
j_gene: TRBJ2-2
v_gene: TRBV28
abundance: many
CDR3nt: TGTGCCAGCAGTTTCTCAGGCTTCCCCGGGGAGCTGTTTTTT
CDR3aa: CASSFSGFPGELFF

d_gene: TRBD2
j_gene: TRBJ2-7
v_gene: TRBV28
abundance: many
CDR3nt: TGTGCCAGCAGGCGCTCTCTAGCGGAAACCTACGAGCAGTACTTC
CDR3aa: CASRRSLAETYEQYF

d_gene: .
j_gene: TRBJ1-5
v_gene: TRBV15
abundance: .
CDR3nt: TGTGCCACCAGCAGCTACTATGAGAAGGGTTCGCAGGGCGGGAATCAGCCCCAGCATTTT
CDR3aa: CATSSYYEKGSQGGNQPQHF

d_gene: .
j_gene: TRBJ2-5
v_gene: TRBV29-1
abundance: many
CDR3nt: TGCAGCGTTGAAAGGCGGTCCGGAAAGACCCAGTACTTC
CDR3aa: CSVERRSGKTQYF

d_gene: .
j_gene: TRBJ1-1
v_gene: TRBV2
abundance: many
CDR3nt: TGTGCCAGCAGTGACCAGGCCACTGAAGCTTTCTTT
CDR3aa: CASSDQATEAFF

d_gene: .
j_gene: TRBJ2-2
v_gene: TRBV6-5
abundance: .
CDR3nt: TGTGCCAGCAGTTACTTCCGGACAGAGAACACCGGGGAGCTGTTTTTT
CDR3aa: CASSYFRTENTGELFF

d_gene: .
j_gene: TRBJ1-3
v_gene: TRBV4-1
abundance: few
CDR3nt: TGCGCCAGCAGCCAAGAAGAAGGAATGCTCTCTGGAAACACCATATATTTT
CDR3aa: CASSQEEGMLSGNTIYF

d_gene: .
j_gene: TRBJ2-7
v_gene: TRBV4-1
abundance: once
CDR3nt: TGCGCCAGCAGCCAAGGGACCCATAGTTCCTACGAGCAGTACTTC
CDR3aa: CASSQGTHSSYEQYF

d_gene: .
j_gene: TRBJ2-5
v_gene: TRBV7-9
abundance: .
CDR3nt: TGTGCCAGCAGCTTAGCTCTCGGGTCATCCGAGACCCAGTACTTC
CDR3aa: CASSLALGSSETQYF

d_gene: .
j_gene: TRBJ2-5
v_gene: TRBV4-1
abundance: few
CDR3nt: TGCGCCAGCAGCCTCCTAGGAGGGGGGGCCGGAGAGACCCAGTACTTC
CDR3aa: CASSLLGGGAGETQYF

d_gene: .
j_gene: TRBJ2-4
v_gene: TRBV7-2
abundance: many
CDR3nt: TGTGCCAGCAGCTTAACTCGGGGGGCAGGAAACATTCAGTACTTC
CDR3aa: CASSLTRGAGNIQYF

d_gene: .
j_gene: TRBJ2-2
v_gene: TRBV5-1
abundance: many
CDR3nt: TGCGCCAGCAGCTTGGCTCAGGGTCCCAACACCGGGGAGCTGTTTTTT
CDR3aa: CASSLAQGPNTGELFF

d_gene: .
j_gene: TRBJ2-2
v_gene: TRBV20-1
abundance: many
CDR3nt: TGCAGTGCTAGCTCTGTCCAGGGAGCCGGGGAGCTGTTTTTT
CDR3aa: CSASSVQGAGELFF

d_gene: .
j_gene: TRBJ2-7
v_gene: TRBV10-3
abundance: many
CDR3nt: TGTGCCATCAGTGACTCCGGGGGGCCACCCGCCGAGCAGTACTTC
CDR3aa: CAISDSGGPPAEQYF

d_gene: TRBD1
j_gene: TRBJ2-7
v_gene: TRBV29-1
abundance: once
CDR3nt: TGCAGCGTTATTGGTAGTACAGGGGGCTTCTACGAGCAGTACTTC
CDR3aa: CSVIGSTGGFYEQYF

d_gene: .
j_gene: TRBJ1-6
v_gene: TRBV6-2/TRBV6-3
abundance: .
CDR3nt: TGTGCCAGCAGTCTCGCTGGAAATACTTCACCCCTCCACTTT
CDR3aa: CASSLAGNTSPLHF

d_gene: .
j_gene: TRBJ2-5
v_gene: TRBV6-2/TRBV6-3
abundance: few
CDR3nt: TGTGCCAGCAGTTCCCTAAGCAGTGGCCAAGAGACCCAGTACTTC
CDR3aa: CASSSLSSGQETQYF

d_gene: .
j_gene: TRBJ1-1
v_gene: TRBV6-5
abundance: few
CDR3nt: TGTGCCAGCAGCACCGACCCAGGGTTAGGGAACACTGAAGCTTTCTTT
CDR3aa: CASSTDPGLGNTEAFF

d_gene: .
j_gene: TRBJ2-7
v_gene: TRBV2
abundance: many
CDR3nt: TGTGCCAGCAGTGCTTCTACAGGATACTACGAGCAGTACTTC
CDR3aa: CASSASTGYYEQYF

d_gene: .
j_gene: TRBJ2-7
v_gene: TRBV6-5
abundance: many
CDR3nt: TGTGCCAGCAGACAGAGAACGCCTGTATTCGTCTACGAGCAGTACTTC
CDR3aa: CASRQRTPVFVYEQYF

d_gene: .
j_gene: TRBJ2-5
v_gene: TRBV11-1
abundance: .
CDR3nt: TGTGCCAGCAGCTTTTACGGGGATCAAGTGACCCAGTACTTC
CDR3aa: CASSFYGDQVTQYF

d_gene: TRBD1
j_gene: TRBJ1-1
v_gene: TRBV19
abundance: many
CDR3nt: TGTGCCAGCGCCCAGCAGGGGGTGGTCACTGAAGCTTTCTTT
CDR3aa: CASAQQGVVTEAFF

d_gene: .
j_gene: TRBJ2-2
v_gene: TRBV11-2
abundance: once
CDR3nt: TGTGCCAGCAGCTATACGGGCGGAGGGATCGGGGAGCTGTTTTTT
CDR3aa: CASSYTGGGIGELFF

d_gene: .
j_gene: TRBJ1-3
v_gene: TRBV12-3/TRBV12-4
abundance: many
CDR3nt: TGTGCCAGCAGTTTATACGGGGGTTTACCTGGAAACACCATATATTTT
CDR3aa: CASSLYGGLPGNTIYF

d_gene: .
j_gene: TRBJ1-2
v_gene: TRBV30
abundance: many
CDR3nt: TGTGCCTGGAGTACTCAGGGTGGAGGCTACACCTTC
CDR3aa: CAWSTQGGGYTF

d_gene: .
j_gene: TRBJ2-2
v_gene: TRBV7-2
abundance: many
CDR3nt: TGTGCCAGCAGCCCCTTATCCGGGCTGAACACCGGGGAGCTGTTTTTT
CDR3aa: CASSPLSGLNTGELFF

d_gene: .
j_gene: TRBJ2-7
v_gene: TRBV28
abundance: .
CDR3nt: TGTGCCAGCAGTCCTGGACAGACCTATCGAGAGCAGTACTTC
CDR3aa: CASSPGQTYREQYF